The present TCR beta chain was sequenced within a study of T cell changes during pregnancy in multiple sclerosis. Germline CDR1 reads SGHRS; CDR2 reads YFSETQ. The V and J ends lost 4 bases and 2 bases respectively, with 17 bases between them. The CDR3 is 16 amino acids. Generated by immunoSEQ multiplex PCR, the TCRdb table keeps only in-frame clones and is missing some. Of 40,000 to 60,000 clones listed, roughly nine tenths are singletons. The clonotype was recovered from a female donor with multiple sclerosis, enrolled in a pregnancy study. This chain joins TRBV5-1 and TRBJ2-3; the D gene is possibly TRBD1 (5 bases). Sequenced here: CD4+ T cells from peripheral blood mononuclear cells, sampled before pregnancy. The CDR3 here is CASSRGTITITDTQYF. The DNA of the CDR3 is TGCGCCAGCAGCAGGGGCACAATTACTATCACAGATACGCAGTATTTT.